These 6 T cell receptor beta chains came from one sample sequenced in a study of blood T cells in healthy people across ages. PCR was performed a second time for about 6 to 12 cycles using a sample-barcoded 5' primer and a J-beta primer mix. TCRdb called the 5' RACE reads again in MiXCR, with one record for every CDR3 protein. The sample gives 1.8 million or so distinct CDR3 sequences, roughly two fifths of which show up once; more than 20% is in the top ten. Sequenced material: blood. These receptors originate from a human donor in good health.

This sequence joins TRBV6-2 or TRBV6-3 and TRBJ1-5; no clear D gene. Germline V CDR1 and CDR2: MNHEY, SVGEGT. The CDR3 has 14 residues. V was trimmed by 7 bases and J by 0 bases, leaving 10 bases between them. The CDR3 DNA reads as TGTGCCAGCACCTGGAGGGATAGCAATCAGCCCCAGCATTTT. It yields the protein CASTWRDSNQPQHF.

CDR3 bases: TGTGCCACCAGTGATTGGGCGGGACCTCAGGGGGCCGGGGAGCTGTTTTTT. Translated: CATSDWAGPQGAGELFF. This chain links TRBV24-1 with TRBJ2-2, with D possibly being TRBD1 (7 bases). Germline CDR1 and CDR2: KGHDR and SFDVKD. V was trimmed by 2 bases and J by 6 bases, leaving 18 bases between them. CDR3 length: 17 amino acids.

The table lists this clonotype with a few counts. The genes are TRBV10-3 and TRBJ2-7; 10 nucleotides agree with TRBD1. Germline assignment: CDR1 ENHRY and CDR2 SYGVKD. The CDR3 totals 14 residues. V lost 5 bases to trimming and J lost 6 bases; unmatched junction nucleotides: 7. The CDR3 region has the DNA TGTGCCATCAGTTTCCGGGACAGGGGTTTCGAGCAGTACTTC. Its protein product is CAISFRDRGFEQYF.

The chain employs TRBV9 and TRBJ1-5, with D hard to call. The ends were cut back, 0 bases at V and 10 bases at J, with 11 bases in the middle. The CDR3 length is 13 residues. In germline, CDR1 is SGDLS, CDR2 YYNGEE. In DNA form, the CDR3 reads TGTGCCAGCAGCGTAGCTATCTCCGGCCCCCAGCATTTT. Its protein is CASSVAISGPQHF.

V is TRBV28 and J is TRBJ2-2; the D gene is possibly TRBD1 (6 bases). Germline V lookup: CDR1 MDHEN, CDR2 SYDVKM. V lost 5 bases to trimming and J lost 2 bases, with 24 bases between them. This CDR3 spans 19 amino acids. The CDR3 coding sequence is TGTGCCAGCAGTACAAAAGGGCTCCTTTGGACAGATAACACCGGGGAGCTGTTTTTT. Translated: CASSTKGLLWTDNTGELFF. The full variable domain, its missing parts supplied by reference TRBV28 and TRBJ2-2, is DVKVTQSSRYLVKRTGEKVFLECVQDMDHENMFWYRQDPGLGLRLIYFSYDVKMKEKGDIPEGYSVSREKKERFSLILESASTNQTSMYLCASSTKGLLWTDNTGELFFGEGSRLTVL.

CDR3 sequence (DNA): TGTGCCAGCAGCCCTCGGACTGATATCTACGAGCAGTACTTC. The encoded protein is CASSPRTDIYEQYF. The chain carries TRBV9 and TRBJ2-4, with D tentatively TRBD2 (5 bases). The J call is doubtful: the DNA matches TRBJ2-7 better. Germline CDR1 is SGDLS and CDR2 is YYNGEE. The length of the CDR3 is 14 residues.